The T cell receptor (beta chain) under discussion was sequenced for a study of T cells after posttransplantation cyclophosphamide. Produced via immunoSEQ multiplex PCR; TCRdb's table is partial and in-frame only. Here the sample spans 8,000 or so clones, 90% being singletons. Study-wide results and limits: Recipient CMV seropositivity and CMV reactivation strongly tracked TRB clonality. Tissue-infiltrating T cells from skin or gut overlapped little with blood T cells.

V shed 0 bases, J shed 9 bases, and the junction held 9 bases outside the gene matches. The CDR3 spans 15 residues. Per germline, CDR1 SGDLS and CDR2 YYNGEE. To note about this clone: The antigen is unknown.

Cyclophosphamide on days +3 and +4 followed busulfan-fludarabine conditioning and a marrow graft. The specimen was CD4+ T cells sorted from blood, collected approximately 190 weeks after allogeneic stem cell transplant with posttransplant cyclophosphamide. The receptor's source is a female patient aged 50-59 years who received an allogeneic stem cell transplant from a related donor, was CMV-positive, and had no GVHD. Some T cells may be supplied by the graft donor. The rearrangement links TRBV9 to TRBJ2-1; 7 bases match TRBD2. The CDR3 DNA sequence: TGTGCCAGCAGCGTAGCTATGAAGCGGGGCGGTGAGCAGTTCTTC. Translating gives CASSVAMKRGGEQFF.